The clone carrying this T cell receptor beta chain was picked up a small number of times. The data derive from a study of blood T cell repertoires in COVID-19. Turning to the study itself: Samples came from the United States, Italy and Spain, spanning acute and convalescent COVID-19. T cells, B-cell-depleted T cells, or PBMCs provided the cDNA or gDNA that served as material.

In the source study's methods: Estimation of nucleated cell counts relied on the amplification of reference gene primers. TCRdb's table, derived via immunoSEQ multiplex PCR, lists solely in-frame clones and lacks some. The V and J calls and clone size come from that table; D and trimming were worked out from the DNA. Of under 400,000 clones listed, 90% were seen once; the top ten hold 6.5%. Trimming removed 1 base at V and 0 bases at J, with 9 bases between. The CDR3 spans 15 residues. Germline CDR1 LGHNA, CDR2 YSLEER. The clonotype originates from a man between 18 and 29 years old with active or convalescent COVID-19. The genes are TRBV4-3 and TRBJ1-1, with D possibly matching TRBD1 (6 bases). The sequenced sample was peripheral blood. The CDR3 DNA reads TGCGCCAGCAGCCAAGGGACAGCCATGAACACTGAAGCTTTCTTT. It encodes CASSQGTAMNTEAFF.